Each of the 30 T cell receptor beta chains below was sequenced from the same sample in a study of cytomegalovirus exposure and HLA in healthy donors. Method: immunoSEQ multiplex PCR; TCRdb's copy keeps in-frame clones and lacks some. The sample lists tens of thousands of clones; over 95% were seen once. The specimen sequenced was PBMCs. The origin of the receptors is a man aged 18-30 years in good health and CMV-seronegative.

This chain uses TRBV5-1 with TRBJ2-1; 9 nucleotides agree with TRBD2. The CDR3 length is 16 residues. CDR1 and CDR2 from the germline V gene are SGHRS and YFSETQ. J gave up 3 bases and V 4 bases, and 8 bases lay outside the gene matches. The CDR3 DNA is TGCGCCAGCAGCGTAAGACTAGCGGACAACTACAATGAGCAGTTCTTC. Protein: CASSVRLADNYNEQFF.

CDR3 protein: CASSLLGQTSYEQYF. The CDR3 DNA reads as TGTGCCAGCAGCTTGTTGGGACAGACGTCCTACGAGCAGTACTTC. V usage is TRBV5-5 and J usage is TRBJ2-7, with 7 bases that match TRBD1. Germline CDR1 and CDR2: SGHKS and YYEKEE (reference sequence). The length of the CDR3 is 15 residues. With 1 base clipped from V and 1 base from J, the junction kept 5 bases outside the gene matches.

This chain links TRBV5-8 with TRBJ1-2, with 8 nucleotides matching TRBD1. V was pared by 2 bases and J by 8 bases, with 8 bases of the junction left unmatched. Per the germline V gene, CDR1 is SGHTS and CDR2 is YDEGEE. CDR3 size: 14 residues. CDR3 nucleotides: TGTGCCAGCAGCTTTGGTCAGGGGGCCTACGGCTACACCTTC. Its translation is CASSFGQGAYGYTF. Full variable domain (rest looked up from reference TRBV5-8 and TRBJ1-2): EAGVTQSPTHLIKTRGQQATLRCSPISGHTSVYWYQQALGLGLQFLLWYDEGEERNRGNFPPRFSGRQFPNYSSELNVNALELEDSALYLCASSFGQGAYGYTFGSGTRLTVV.

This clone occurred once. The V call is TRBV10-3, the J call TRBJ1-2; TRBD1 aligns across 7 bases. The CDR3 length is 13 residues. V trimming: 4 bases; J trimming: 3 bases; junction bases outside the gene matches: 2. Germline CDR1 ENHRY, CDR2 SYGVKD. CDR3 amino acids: CAISADRDYGYTF. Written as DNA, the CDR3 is TGTGCCATCAGTGCTGACAGGGACTATGGCTACACCTTC.

In DNA form, the CDR3 reads TGCGCCAGCAGTGAGGTCGGTCGCACAGATACGCAGTATTTT. It codes for CASSEVGRTDTQYF. The J gene is TRBJ2-3, the V gene TRBV10-1, with no clear D. The CDR3 is made up of 14 amino acids. In germline, CDR1 is WNHNN, CDR2 SYGVQD (reference sequence). The V end was cut by 2 bases, the J end by 1 base, with 7 bases between.

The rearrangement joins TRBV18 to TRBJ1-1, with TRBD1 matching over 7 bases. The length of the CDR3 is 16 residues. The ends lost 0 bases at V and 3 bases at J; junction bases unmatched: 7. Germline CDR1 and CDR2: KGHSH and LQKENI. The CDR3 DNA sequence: TGTGCCAGCTCACCACCGAATCCCAGGGGGGACACTGAAGCTTTCTTT. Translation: CASSPPNPRGDTEAFF.

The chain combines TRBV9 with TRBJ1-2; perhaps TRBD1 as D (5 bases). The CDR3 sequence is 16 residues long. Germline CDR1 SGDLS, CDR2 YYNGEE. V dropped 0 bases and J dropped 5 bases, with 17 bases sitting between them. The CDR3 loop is CASSVAREEQDYGYTF. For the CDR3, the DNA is TGTGCCAGCAGCGTAGCTAGGGAGGAACAGGATTATGGCTACACCTTC.

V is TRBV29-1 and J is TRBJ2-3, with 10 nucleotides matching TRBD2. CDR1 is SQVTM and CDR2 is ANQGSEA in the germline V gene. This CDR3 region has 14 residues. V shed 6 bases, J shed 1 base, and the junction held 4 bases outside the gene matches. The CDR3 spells CSVLLAGGTDTQYF. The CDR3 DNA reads TGCAGCGTCCTTCTAGCGGGAGGCACAGATACGCAGTATTTT.

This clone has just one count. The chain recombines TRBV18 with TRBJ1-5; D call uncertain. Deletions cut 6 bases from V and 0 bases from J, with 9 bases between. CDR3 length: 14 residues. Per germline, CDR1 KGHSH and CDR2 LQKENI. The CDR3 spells CASSRESSNQPQHF. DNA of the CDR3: TGTGCCAGCTCTCGGGAGAGTAGCAATCAGCCCCAGCATTTT. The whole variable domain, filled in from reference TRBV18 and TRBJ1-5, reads NAGVMQNPRHLVRRRGQEARLRCSPMKGHSHVYWYRQLPEEGLKFMVYLQKENIIDESGMPKERFSAEFPKEGPSILRIQQVVRGDSAAYFCASSRESSNQPQHFGDGTRLSIL.

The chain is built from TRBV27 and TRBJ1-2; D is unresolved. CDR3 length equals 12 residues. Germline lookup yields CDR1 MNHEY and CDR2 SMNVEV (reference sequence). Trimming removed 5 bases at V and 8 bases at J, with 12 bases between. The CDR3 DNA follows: TGTGCCAGCAGTAGCGGGGTGGAGGGCTACACCTTC. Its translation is CASSSGVEGYTF.

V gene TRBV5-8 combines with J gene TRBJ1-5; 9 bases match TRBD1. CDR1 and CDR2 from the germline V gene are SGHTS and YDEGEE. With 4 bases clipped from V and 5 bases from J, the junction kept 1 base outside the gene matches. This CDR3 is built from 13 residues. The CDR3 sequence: CASSRDRDQPQHF. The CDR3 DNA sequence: TGTGCCAGCAGCAGGGACAGGGATCAGCCCCAGCATTTT.

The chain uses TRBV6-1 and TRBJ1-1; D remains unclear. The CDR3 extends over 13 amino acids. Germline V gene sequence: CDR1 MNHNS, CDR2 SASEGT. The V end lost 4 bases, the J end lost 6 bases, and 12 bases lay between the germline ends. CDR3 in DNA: TGTGCCAGCAGTGGGGCCGGCGGGGCTGAAGCTTTCTTT. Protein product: CASSGAGGAEAFF.

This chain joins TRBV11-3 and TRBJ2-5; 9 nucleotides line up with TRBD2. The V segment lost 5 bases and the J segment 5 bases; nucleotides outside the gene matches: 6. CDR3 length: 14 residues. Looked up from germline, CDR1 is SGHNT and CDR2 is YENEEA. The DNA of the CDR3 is TGTGCCAGCAGCCATAGCGGGAGCGGCGAGACCCAGTACTTC. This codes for CASSHSGSGETQYF. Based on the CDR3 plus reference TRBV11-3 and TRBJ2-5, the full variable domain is EAGVVQSPRYKIIEKKQPVAFWCNPISGHNTLYWYLQNLGQGPELLIRYENEEAVDDSQLPKDRFSAERLKGVDSTLKIQPAELGDSAVYLCASSHSGSGETQYFGPGTRLLVL.

The CDR3 loop is CASSSGQSYEQYF. CDR3 in DNA: TGTGCCAGCAGTTCCGGACAGTCATACGAGCAGTACTTC. The chain uses TRBV28 and TRBJ2-7, with a weak D call TRBD1 (6 bases). The V end was cut by 4 bases, the J end by 4 bases, with 11 bases between. The CDR3 consists of 13 residues. The germline CDR1 and CDR2 sequences are MDHEN and SYDVKM.

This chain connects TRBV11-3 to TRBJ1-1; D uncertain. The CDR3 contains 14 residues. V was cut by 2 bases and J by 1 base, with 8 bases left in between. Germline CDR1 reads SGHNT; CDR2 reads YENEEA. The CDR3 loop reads CASSLTIENTEAFF. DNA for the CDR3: TGTGCCAGCAGCTTAACAATTGAGAACACTGAAGCTTTCTTT.

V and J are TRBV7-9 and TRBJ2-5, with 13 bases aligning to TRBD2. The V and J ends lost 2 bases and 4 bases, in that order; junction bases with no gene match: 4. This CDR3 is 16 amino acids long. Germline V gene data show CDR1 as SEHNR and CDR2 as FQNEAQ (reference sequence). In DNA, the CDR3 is TGTGCCAGCAGCTTACCAGGACTAGCGGGAGTAGAGACCCAGTACTTC. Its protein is CASSLPGLAGVETQYF.

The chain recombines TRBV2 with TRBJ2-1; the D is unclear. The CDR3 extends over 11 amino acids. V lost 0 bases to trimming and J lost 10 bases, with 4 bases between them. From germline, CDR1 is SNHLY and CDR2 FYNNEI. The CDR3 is CASSEAREQFF. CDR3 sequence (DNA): TGTGCCAGCAGTGAAGCTCGGGAGCAGTTCTTC.

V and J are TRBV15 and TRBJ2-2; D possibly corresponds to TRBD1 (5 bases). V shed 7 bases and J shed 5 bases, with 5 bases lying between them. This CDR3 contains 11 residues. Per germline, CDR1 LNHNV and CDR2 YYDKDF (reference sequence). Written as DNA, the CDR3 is TGTGCCACCAAGGGGACCGGGGAGCTGTTTTTT. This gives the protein CATKGTGELFF.

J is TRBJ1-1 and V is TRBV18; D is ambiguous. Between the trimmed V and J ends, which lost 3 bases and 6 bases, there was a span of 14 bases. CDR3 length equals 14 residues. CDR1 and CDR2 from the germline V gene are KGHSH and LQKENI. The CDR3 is CASSPLNNPPEAFF. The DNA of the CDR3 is TGTGCCAGCTCACCCCTGAACAACCCACCTGAAGCTTTCTTT.

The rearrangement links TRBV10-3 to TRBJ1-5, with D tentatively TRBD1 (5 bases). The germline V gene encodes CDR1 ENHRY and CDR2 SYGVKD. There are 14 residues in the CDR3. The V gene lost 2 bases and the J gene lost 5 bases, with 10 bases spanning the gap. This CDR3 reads CAISEVGVHQPQHF. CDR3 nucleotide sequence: TGTGCCATCAGTGAGGTAGGGGTACATCAGCCCCAGCATTTT.

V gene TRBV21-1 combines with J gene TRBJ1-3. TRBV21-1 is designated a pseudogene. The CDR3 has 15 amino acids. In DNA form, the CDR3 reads TGTGCCAGCAGCAGGGGGGATCGGTCTGGAAACACCATATATTTT. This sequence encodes CASSRGDRSGNTIYF.

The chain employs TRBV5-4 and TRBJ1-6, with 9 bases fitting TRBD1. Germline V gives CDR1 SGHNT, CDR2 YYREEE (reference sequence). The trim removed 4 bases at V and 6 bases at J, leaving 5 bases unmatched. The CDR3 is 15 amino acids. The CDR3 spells CASSIGQGRNSPLHF. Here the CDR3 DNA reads TGTGCCAGCAGCATAGGACAGGGGCGTAATTCACCCCTCCACTTT.

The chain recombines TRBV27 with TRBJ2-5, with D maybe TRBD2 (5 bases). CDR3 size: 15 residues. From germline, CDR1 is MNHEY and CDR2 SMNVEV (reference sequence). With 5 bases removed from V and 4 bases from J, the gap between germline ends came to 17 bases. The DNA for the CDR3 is TGTGCCAGCAGTCCTTTCGGGGATGGACTAGAGACCCAGTACTTC. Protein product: CASSPFGDGLETQYF.

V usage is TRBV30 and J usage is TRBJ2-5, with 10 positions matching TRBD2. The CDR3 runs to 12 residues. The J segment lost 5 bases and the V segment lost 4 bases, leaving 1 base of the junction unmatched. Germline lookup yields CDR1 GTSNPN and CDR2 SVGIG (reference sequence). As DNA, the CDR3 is TGTGCCTGGACGACTAGCGGGGAGACCCAGTACTTC. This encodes CAWTTSGETQYF.

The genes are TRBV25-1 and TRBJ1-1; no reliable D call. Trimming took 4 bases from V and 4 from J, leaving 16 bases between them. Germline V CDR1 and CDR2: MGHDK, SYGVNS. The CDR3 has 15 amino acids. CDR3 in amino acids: CASSAEVSAGTEAFF. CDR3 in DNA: TGTGCCAGCAGTGCTGAAGTTTCCGCGGGCACTGAAGCTTTCTTT.

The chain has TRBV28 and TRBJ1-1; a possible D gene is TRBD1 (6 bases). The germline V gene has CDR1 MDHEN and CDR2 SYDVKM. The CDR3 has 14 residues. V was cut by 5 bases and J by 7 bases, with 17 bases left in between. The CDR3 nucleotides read TGTGCCAGCAGTACCTCAGACAGGATAATTGAAGCTTTCTTT. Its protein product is CASSTSDRIIEAFF.

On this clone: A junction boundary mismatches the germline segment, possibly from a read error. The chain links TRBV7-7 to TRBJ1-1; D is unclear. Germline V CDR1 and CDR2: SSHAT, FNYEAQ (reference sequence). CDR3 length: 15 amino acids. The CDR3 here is CASSSIRVVNTEAFF. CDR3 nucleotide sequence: TGTGCTAGCAGTTCGATCCGGGTAGTGAACACTGAAGCTTTCTTT.

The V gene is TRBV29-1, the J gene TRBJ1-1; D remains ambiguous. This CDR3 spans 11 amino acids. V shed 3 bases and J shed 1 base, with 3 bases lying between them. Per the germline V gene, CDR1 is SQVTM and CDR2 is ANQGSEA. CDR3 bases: TGCAGCGTTGACAAGAACACTGAAGCTTTCTTT. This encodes CSVDKNTEAFF.

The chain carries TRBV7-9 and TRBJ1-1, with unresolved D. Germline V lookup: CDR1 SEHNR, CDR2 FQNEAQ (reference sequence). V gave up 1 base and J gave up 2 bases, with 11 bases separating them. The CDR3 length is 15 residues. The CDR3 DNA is TGTGCCAGCAGCTTAGAAGAAGGACTTAACACTGAAGCTTTCTTT. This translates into CASSLEEGLNTEAFF.

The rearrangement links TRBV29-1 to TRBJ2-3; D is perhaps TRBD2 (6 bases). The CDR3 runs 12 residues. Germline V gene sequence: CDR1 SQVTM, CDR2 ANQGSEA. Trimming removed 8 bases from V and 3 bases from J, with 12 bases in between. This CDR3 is CSTLEGTDTQYF. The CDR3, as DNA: TGCAGCACCCTGGAGGGGACAGATACGCAGTATTTT.